Detailed here is one TCR beta chain. The sample belongs to a study of CD8 T cells in Susac syndrome. After extraction with the RNeasy kit, roughly 0.5 to 1 ug of the RNA was reverse transcribed using random hexamers. Across 54 Vbeta and 13 Jbeta, TCR beta CDR3 was amplified with immunoSEQ multiplex PCR. TCRdb re-analysed the immunoSEQ multiplex PCR reads in MiXCR, keeping a single row per CDR3 protein. The table includes roughly 120,000 distinct CDR3 sequences, approximately 93% detected once. Through negative isolation, CD4+ and CD8+ T cells were obtained, while TEMRA cells were enriched using FACS. Germline assignment: CDR1 SGHRS and CDR2 YFSETQ. This CDR3 is built from 14 residues. Trimming cost V 0 bases and J 7 bases, with 10 bases left between them.

This clonotype originated in a human donor with multiple sclerosis. The J gene is TRBJ2-2, the V gene TRBV5-1, with D uncertain. The sequenced material came from CD8+ T cells from PBMCs. The CDR3 loop reads CASSLAWGYGELFF. CDR3 in DNA: TGCGCCAGCAGCTTGGCCTGGGGATACGGGGAGCTGTTTTTT. Full variable domain (outside the CDR3, taken from reference TRBV5-1 and TRBJ2-2): KAGVTQTPRYLIKTRGQQVTLSCSPISGHRSVSWYQQTPGQGLQFLFEYFSETQRNKGNFPGRFSGRQFSNSRSEMNVSTLELGDSALYLCASSLAWGYGELFFGEGSRLTVL.